The clone carrying this T cell receptor (beta chain) occurred once. The antigen is not known. Trimming took 0 bases from V and 6 from J; bases not matched to a gene: 6. The CDR3 covers 16 residues. CDR1 and CDR2 (germline): ENHRY, SYGVKD. These data belong to a study of cytomegalovirus exposure and HLA in healthy donors. Points from the study as a whole: Most sequenced TCRs were rare (though some public TCRs occurred in many donors). Reports indicated that the classifier achieved high specificity and sensitivity in diagnosing cytomegalovirus status.

TCRdb's copy holds only in-frame clones and misses some; the assay was immunoSEQ multiplex PCR. The table lists over 150,000 clones, less than 85% of them singletons, with roughly 15% in the top ten. This chain joins TRBV10-3 and TRBJ1-1, with 11 bases lining up with TRBD1. The TCR sequence derives from a man aged 18 to 30 in good health and CMV-seropositive. The sample comprised PBMCs. The CDR3 DNA reads TGTGCCATCAGTGAGTCGATCGGACAGGGGGCGGCTGAAGCTTTCTTT. This translates into CAISESIGQGAAEAFF.